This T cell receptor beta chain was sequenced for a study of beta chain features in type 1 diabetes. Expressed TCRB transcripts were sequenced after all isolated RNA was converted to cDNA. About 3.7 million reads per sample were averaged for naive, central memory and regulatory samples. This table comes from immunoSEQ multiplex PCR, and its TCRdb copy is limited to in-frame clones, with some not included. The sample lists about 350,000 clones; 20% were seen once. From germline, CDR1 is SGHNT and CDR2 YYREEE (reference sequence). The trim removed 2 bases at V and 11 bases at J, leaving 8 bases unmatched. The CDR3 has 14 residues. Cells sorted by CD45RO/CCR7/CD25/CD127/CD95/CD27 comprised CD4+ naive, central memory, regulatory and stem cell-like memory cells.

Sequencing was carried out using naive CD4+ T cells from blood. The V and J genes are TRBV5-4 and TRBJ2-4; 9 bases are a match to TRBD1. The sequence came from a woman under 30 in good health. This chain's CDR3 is CASSLQGAMAVQYF. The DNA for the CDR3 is TGTGCCAGCAGCTTACAGGGGGCCATGGCAGTTCAGTACTTC.